One sample yielded the 32 T cell receptor beta chains listed below, sequenced in a study of blood T cell repertoires in COVID-19. Produced via immunoSEQ multiplex PCR; TCRdb's table is partial and in-frame only. The sample carries 150,000 to 200,000 clones, 65% to 90% recorded once. The sequenced material came from peripheral blood. The receptors derive from a middle-aged woman with COVID-19, enrolled during active disease.

This chain joins TRBV30 and TRBJ1-5; D possibly corresponds to TRBD1 (5 bases). Looked up from germline, CDR1 is GTSNPN and CDR2 is SVGIG (reference sequence). V lost 7 bases to trimming and J lost 6 bases, with 10 bases between them. This CDR3 is built from 11 residues. DNA for the CDR3: TGTGCCTCAGGCGGGGGTCAGCCCCAGCATTTT. Translated: CASGGGQPQHF. Looking up the rest from reference TRBV30 and TRBJ1-5 gives the full variable domain: SQTIHQWPATLVQPVGSPLSLECTVEGTSNPNLYWYRQAAGRGLQLLFYSVGIGQISSEVPQNLSASRPQDRQFILSSKKLLLSDSGFYLCASGGGQPQHFGDGTRLSIL.

The rearrangement uses TRBV21-1 and TRBJ2-7; the table calls TRBD2, which could not be checked here. TRBV21-1 is a pseudogene segment. The length of the CDR3 is 18 residues. The CDR3 reads CARKKIQPTSGRGYEQYF. Written as DNA, the CDR3 is TGTGCCAGGAAAAAGATTCAGCCGACTAGCGGGAGGGGATACGAGCAGTACTTC.

The chain links TRBV7-3 to TRBJ1-1; D uncertain. V lost 2 bases and J 5 bases, leaving 18 bases between the germline ends. The CDR3 is 16 amino acids. The germline gives CDR1 SGHTA, CDR2 FQGTGA. CDR3 DNA sequence: TGTGCCAGCAGCTTAGGGCCGGCAGCCGGCGGGACTGAAGCTTTCTTT. Encoded protein: CASSLGPAAGGTEAFF.

The V gene is TRBV2, the J gene TRBJ1-3, with 8 bases identical to TRBD1. Trimming cost V 3 bases and J 0 bases; bases outside gene matches: 4. Germline loops: CDR1 SNHLY, CDR2 FYNNEI. CDR3 length equals 16 residues. CDR3: CASSEGGTGSGNTIYF. CDR3 nucleotide sequence: TGTGCCAGCAGTGAGGGTGGGACAGGCTCTGGAAACACCATATATTTT.

This clone occurred once. This chain uses TRBV4-1 with TRBJ1-1, with D perhaps matching TRBD1 (5 bases). Trimming removed 4 bases at V and 8 bases at J, with 20 bases between. The CDR3 runs 15 residues. Germline V gene lookup returns CDR1 MGHRA and CDR2 YSYEKL. The CDR3 DNA is TGCGCCAGCAGCCCTCTACCGACGGGCGGGGGAGAAGCTTTCTTT. It encodes CASSPLPTGGGEAFF.

This chain links TRBV5-4 with TRBJ1-5; 8 nucleotides line up with TRBD1. The CDR3 consists of 13 residues. Trimming cost V 4 bases and J 6 bases; bases outside gene matches: 3. Germline V gene sequence: CDR1 SGHNT, CDR2 YYREEE (reference sequence). CDR3 sequence reads: CASSPDRAQPQHF. CDR3 DNA sequence: TGTGCCAGCAGCCCGGACAGGGCTCAGCCCCAGCATTTT.

The chain employs TRBV15 and TRBJ2-1, with 10 bases identical to TRBD2. Germline V gives CDR1 LNHNV, CDR2 YYDKDF (reference sequence). The CDR3 covers 16 residues. V shed 4 bases, J shed 0 bases, and the junction held 3 bases outside the gene matches. Written as DNA, the CDR3 is TGTGCCACCAGCACTTTAGCGGGAGGCTCCTACAATGAGCAGTTCTTC. It yields the protein CATSTLAGGSYNEQFF.

V usage is TRBV6-6 and J usage is TRBJ2-5; 9 positions match TRBD2. CDR1 is MNHNY, CDR2 SVGAGI, per germline (reference sequence). The V segment lost 2 bases and the J segment 5 bases; nucleotides outside the gene matches: 6. This CDR3 contains 15 residues. The CDR3 region is CASSYGGLAKETQYF. CDR3 in DNA: TGTGCCAGCAGTTACGGTGGACTAGCGAAGGAGACCCAGTACTTC.

The chain joins TRBV4-1 to TRBJ1-6; no definite D call. CDR1 is MGHRA and CDR2 is YSYEKL in the germline V gene. Trimming removed 3 bases at V and 4 bases at J, with 13 bases between. This CDR3 has 16 amino acids. In DNA form, the CDR3 reads TGCGCCAGCAGCCAGGAACTAGGACGGTATAATTCACCCCTCCACTTT. Translating it yields CASSQELGRYNSPLHF.

V usage is TRBV10-3 and J usage is TRBJ2-3; 7 bases map to TRBD2. The CDR3 sequence is 14 residues long. V lost 7 bases, J lost 4 bases, and 8 bases stayed unmatched. CDR1 is ENHRY and CDR2 is SYGVKD in the germline V gene. This CDR3 reads CAIMRAGRSDTQYF. The CDR3 region has the DNA TGTGCCATCATGCGAGCGGGACGGTCAGATACGCAGTATTTT.

This clone was recorded a few times. J is TRBJ1-5 and V is TRBV7-2; D gene unclear. CDR1 SGHTA and CDR2 FQGNSA come from the germline V gene. The CDR3 runs 14 residues. With 5 bases removed from V and 7 bases from J, the gap between germline ends came to 15 bases. The CDR3 here is CASSHRRGPQPQHF. CDR3 DNA sequence: TGTGCCAGCAGCCATAGGCGCGGTCCCCAGCCCCAGCATTTT. The whole variable domain, remainder taken from reference TRBV7-2 and TRBJ1-5, is GAGVSQSPSNKVTEKGKDVELRCDPISGHTALYWYRQSLGQGLEFLIYFQGNSAPDKSGLPSDRFSAERTGGSVSTLTIQRTQQEDSAVYLCASSHRRGPQPQHFGDGTRLSIL.

The rearrangement uses TRBV7-6 and TRBJ2-2; D unclear. This CDR3 comprises 14 residues. Trimming cost V 2 bases and J 4 bases, with 8 bases left between them. Germline loops: CDR1 SGHVS, CDR2 FNYEAQ. The CDR3 spells CASSLSRSTGELFF. The CDR3 bases are TGTGCCAGCAGCTTATCCCGCAGCACCGGGGAGCTGTTTTTT.

The gene calls are TRBV6-5 and TRBJ1-3; D uncertain. The CDR3 extends over 12 amino acids. In germline, CDR1 is MNHEY, CDR2 SVGAGI. V lost 8 bases and J lost 8, with 13 bases in between. CDR3: CASSPLMDTIYF. The CDR3 coding sequence is TGTGCCAGCTCTCCCCTAATGGACACCATATATTTT.

V and J are TRBV5-5 and TRBJ1-2, with 12 bases identical to TRBD1. Germline-derived CDR1 and CDR2 are SGHKS and YYEKEE (reference sequence). Trimming removed 3 bases from V and 7 bases from J; junction bases left unmatched: 7. This CDR3 region has 15 residues. The CDR3 spells CASSWGDRGRVGYTF. CDR3 DNA: TGTGCCAGCAGCTGGGGGGACAGGGGGCGCGTTGGCTACACCTTC.

J is TRBJ2-1 and V is TRBV18; D might be TRBD2 (5 bases). From germline, CDR1 is KGHSH and CDR2 LQKENI. The length of the CDR3 is 16 residues. V lost 6 bases and J 0 bases, leaving 15 bases between the germline ends. CDR3 nucleotides: TGTGCCAGCTCCCTAAAAGCGGTGAGCTCCTACAATGAGCAGTTCTTC. The encoded protein is CASSLKAVSSYNEQFF.

The chain uses TRBV25-1 and TRBJ2-5, with D possibly matching TRBD1 (6 bases). Germline V gives CDR1 MGHDK, CDR2 SYGVNS. This CDR3 has 15 residues. The V gene lost 4 bases and the J gene lost 1 base, with 13 bases spanning the gap. The CDR3 protein is CASSARSDSQETQYF. In DNA, the CDR3 is TGTGCCAGCAGTGCCCGCTCGGACAGCCAAGAGACCCAGTACTTC.

The chain has TRBV7-3 and TRBJ2-1; a possible D gene is TRBD1 (6 bases). V gave up 5 bases and J gave up 12 bases, with 14 bases separating them. The CDR3 is 12 residues long. Germline V gives CDR1 SGHTA, CDR2 FQGTGA. The CDR3 region is CASSAQGIVQFF. Here the CDR3 DNA reads TGTGCCAGCAGCGCCCAGGGGATTGTGCAGTTCTTC.

The chain couples TRBV6-2 or TRBV6-3 to TRBJ2-1, with D tentatively TRBD2 (6 bases). Deletions cut 5 bases from V and 7 bases from J, with 15 bases between. Germline-derived CDR1 and CDR2 are MNHEY and SVGEGT. This CDR3 spans 14 amino acids. CDR3 sequence (DNA): TGTGCCAGCAGTCCAGGGTGGAGCGGGAATGAGCAGTTCTTC. Amino acid sequence: CASSPGWSGNEQFF.

This chain joins TRBV27 and TRBJ2-1, with D possibly being TRBD2 (6 bases). The CDR3 is made up of 15 amino acids. Germline CDR1 is MNHEY and CDR2 is SMNVEV (reference sequence). Trimming removed 5 bases from V and 7 bases from J, with 18 bases in between. CDR3 residues: CASSPLLGGVNEQFF. In DNA, the CDR3 is TGTGCCAGCAGTCCTCTTTTGGGGGGAGTGAATGAGCAGTTCTTC.

The rearrangement uses TRBV18 and TRBJ1-1, with D hard to call. This CDR3 is 15 amino acids long. Germline-derived CDR1 and CDR2 are KGHSH and LQKENI. Trimming pared 1 base from V and 4 bases from J, leaving 13 bases between. This CDR3 reads CASSPLGSWVTEAFF. Written as DNA, the CDR3 is TGTGCCAGCTCACCACTGGGCAGTTGGGTCACTGAAGCTTTCTTT.

The rearrangement uses TRBV30 and TRBJ2-2; 8 positions match TRBD1. CDR3 length: 15 residues. Germline V gives CDR1 GTSNPN, CDR2 SVGIG (reference sequence). V lost 2 bases and J lost 4; bases outside the gene matches: 6. The CDR3: CAWSLQGAGTGELFF. The CDR3 coding sequence is TGTGCCTGGAGTTTGCAGGGGGCTGGCACCGGGGAGCTGTTTTTT.

This chain uses TRBV7-9 with TRBJ2-1; 7 bases map to TRBD2. The length of the CDR3 is 16 residues. Per germline, CDR1 SEHNR and CDR2 FQNEAQ (reference sequence). With V trimmed by 5 bases and J by 4 bases, 11 bases remained unmatched. CDR3: CASSPTGERGYNEQFF. CDR3 in DNA: TGTGCCAGCAGCCCAACGGGGGAGCGGGGTTACAATGAGCAGTTCTTC. The whole variable domain, remainder taken from reference TRBV7-9 and TRBJ2-1, is DTGVSQNPRHKITKRGQNVTFRCDPISEHNRLYWYRQTLGQGPEFLTYFQNEAQLEKSRLLSDRFSAERPKGSFSTLEIQRTEQGDSAMYLCASSPTGERGYNEQFFGPGTRLTVL.

This chain links TRBV7-9 with TRBJ1-2; 8 bases line up with TRBD1. The CDR3 is made up of 14 amino acids. Germline loops: CDR1 SEHNR, CDR2 FQNEAQ (reference sequence). With V trimmed by 1 base and J by 7 bases, 5 bases remained unmatched. CDR3 bases: TGTGCCAGCAGCTTAGACCAGGGGGCTGGTGGCTACACCTTC. Its protein is CASSLDQGAGGYTF.

The chain couples TRBV27 to TRBJ2-2; TRBD1 is a possible D gene (6 bases). CDR3 length equals 16 residues. V was pared by 2 bases and J by 0 bases, with 10 bases between. Germline V CDR1 and CDR2: MNHEY, SMNVEV (reference sequence). CDR3 loop: CASSLTGTTNTGELFF. The CDR3 DNA sequence: TGTGCCAGCAGTTTAACCGGGACAACGAACACCGGGGAGCTGTTTTTT.

This clone has more than one count but fewer than ten. V gene TRBV7-9 combines with J gene TRBJ2-5; possibly TRBD1 for D (6 bases). V was trimmed by 5 bases and J by 5 bases, leaving 9 bases between them. CDR1 is SEHNR and CDR2 is FQNEAQ in the germline V gene (reference sequence). The length of the CDR3 is 12 residues. This CDR3 reads CASSPGVETQYF. As DNA, the CDR3 is TGTGCCAGCAGCCCAGGGGTCGAGACCCAGTACTTC.

The genes are TRBV11-2 and TRBJ2-7; 13 nucleotides line up with TRBD2. The CDR3 has 18 amino acids. Germline V gene sequence: CDR1 SGHAT, CDR2 FQNNGV. Trimming cost V 5 bases and J 2 bases; bases outside gene matches: 12. The CDR3, as DNA: TGTGCCAGCAGCCCCTCCGGGACTAGCGGGATCCCTACCTACGAGCAGTACTTC. Encoded protein: CASSPSGTSGIPTYEQYF.

This clone was recorded only once. The rearrangement joins TRBV28 to TRBJ2-1; D is possibly TRBD1 (5 bases). The CDR3 spans 13 residues. Germline assignment: CDR1 MDHEN and CDR2 SYDVKM. Trimming removed 5 bases from V and 8 bases from J, with 13 bases in between. The CDR3 sequence: CASSPSGRDEQFF. The CDR3 DNA is TGTGCCAGCAGTCCGTCCGGCAGGGATGAGCAGTTCTTC. The variable domain in full, completed from reference TRBV28 and TRBJ2-1, reads DVKVTQSSRYLVKRTGEKVFLECVQDMDHENMFWYRQDPGLGLRLIYFSYDVKMKEKGDIPEGYSVSREKKERFSLILESASTNQTSMYLCASSPSGRDEQFFGPGTRLTVL.

The rearrangement uses TRBV28 and TRBJ1-1; D unclear. The CDR3 has 13 residues. Germline assignment: CDR1 MDHEN and CDR2 SYDVKM. V gave up 7 bases and J gave up 4 bases, with 13 bases separating them. The CDR3 protein is CASTPAPGTEAFF. The DNA for the CDR3 is TGTGCCAGCACTCCGGCACCGGGCACTGAAGCTTTCTTT.

Details on this clone: One end of the junction varies from germline; a read error may be responsible. The V call is TRBV6-5, the J call TRBJ2-7; 10 bases map to TRBD2. The germline CDR1 and CDR2 sequences are MNHEY and SVGAGI. The CDR3 is 11 residues long. The CDR3 sequence is CASRYSGRANF. The CDR3 nucleotides are TGTGCCAGCAGATACAGCGGGAGGGCAAACTTC.

V gene TRBV2 combines with J gene TRBJ1-1; a weak D match, TRBD1 (6 bases). V was trimmed by 6 bases and J by 6 bases, leaving 14 bases between them. The germline CDR1 and CDR2 sequences are SNHLY and FYNNEI. The CDR3 runs to 13 residues. In DNA form, the CDR3 reads TGTGCCAGCAGGGTCCTGACAGGTGCTGAAGCTTTCTTT. Translation gives CASRVLTGAEAFF.

The chain joins TRBV29-1 to TRBJ2-7; D is perhaps TRBD2 (6 bases). Germline CDR1 SQVTM, CDR2 ANQGSEA. With 6 bases removed from V and 6 bases from J, the gap between germline ends came to 18 bases. The length of the CDR3 is 13 residues. In DNA form, the CDR3 reads TGCAGCGTCCGTCTGGGACTCGGCCCCGAGCAGTACGTC. This gives the protein CSVRLGLGPEQYV.

The chain recombines TRBV27 with TRBJ1-5; maybe TRBD1 (5 bases). The CDR3 extends over 15 amino acids. Germline assignment: CDR1 MNHEY and CDR2 SMNVEV (reference sequence). Deletions cut 8 bases from V and 0 bases from J, with 14 bases between. CDR3 sequence: CASGIDSFSNQPQHF. The CDR3, as DNA: TGTGCCAGCGGGATCGACAGTTTTAGCAATCAGCCCCAGCATTTT.